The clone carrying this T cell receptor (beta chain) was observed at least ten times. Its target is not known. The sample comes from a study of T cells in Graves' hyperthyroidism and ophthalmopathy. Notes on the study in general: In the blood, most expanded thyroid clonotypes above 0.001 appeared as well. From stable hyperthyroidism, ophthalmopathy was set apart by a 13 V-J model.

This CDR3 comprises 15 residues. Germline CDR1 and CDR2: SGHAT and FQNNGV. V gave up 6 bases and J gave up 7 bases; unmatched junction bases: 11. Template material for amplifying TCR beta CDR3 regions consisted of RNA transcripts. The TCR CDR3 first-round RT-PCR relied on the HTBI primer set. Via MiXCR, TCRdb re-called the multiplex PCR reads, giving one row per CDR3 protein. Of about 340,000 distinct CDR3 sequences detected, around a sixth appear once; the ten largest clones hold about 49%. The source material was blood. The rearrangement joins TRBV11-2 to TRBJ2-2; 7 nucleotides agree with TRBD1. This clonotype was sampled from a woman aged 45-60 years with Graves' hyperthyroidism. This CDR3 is CASSTFDRANGELFF. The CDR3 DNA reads TGTGCCAGCAGTACCTTTGACAGGGCGAACGGGGAGCTGTTTTTT.